This TCR beta chain came from a study of control samples from healthy donors and cancer patients. Germline-derived CDR1 and CDR2 are MDHEN and SYDVKM. Losses at the gene ends were 7 bases for V and 7 bases for J; bases not matched to a gene: 10. The CDR3 has 15 amino acids. Clones were read by immunoSEQ multiplex PCR, and TCRdb kept only the in-frame ones, dropping some. The data contain about 75,000 clones, about 93% of them singletons. The V gene is TRBV28, the J gene TRBJ2-1; TRBD2 agrees at 10 bases. The clonotype originates from a woman between 40 and 55 years old in good health. The sample was blood. The CDR3 protein is CASKKSLAGVNEQFF. The DNA for the CDR3 is TGTGCCAGCAAGAAGTCGCTAGCGGGAGTAAATGAGCAGTTCTTC.